The T cell receptor (beta chain) described here comes from a study of control samples from healthy donors and cancer patients. The junction had 12 bases not matched to a gene; V was cut back by 5 bases and J by 2 bases. In germline, CDR1 is SGHVS, CDR2 FNYEAQ. The CDR3 is made up of 17 amino acids. Generated by immunoSEQ multiplex PCR, the TCRdb table keeps only in-frame clones and is missing some. The table has 90,000 to 130,000 clones, over 75% seen once. This clone has at least ten counts. This chain connects TRBV7-6 to TRBJ2-5; 9 bases match TRBD2. Sequencing used PBMCs. The TCR was taken from a woman aged 60-70 years with lung cancer. The CDR3: CASSLGVAGVGQETQYF. CDR3 DNA sequence: TGTGCCAGCAGCCTCGGGGTAGCGGGAGTAGGTCAAGAGACCCAGTACTTC.